The entry below gives a single T cell receptor beta chain sequence along with its context. The specificity of this receptor is unknown. Receptors were amplified or captured by 5' RACE. Each TCR library was prepared from around 3,400 ng of total RNA. For each sample, cDNA was synthesized in eight separate reactions using SMARTScribe reverse transcriptase. During cDNA synthesis, template switching introduced unique molecular identifiers that contained a 6-nucleotide sample barcode. TCRalpha and TCRbeta cDNA was amplified in two nested PCRs of approximately 17 and 9 cycles, and bead purification was carried out after each PCR. Before amplification, the cDNA was treated with uracil DNA-glycosylase and purified using the QIAquick PCR purification kit. The second PCR added Illumina TruSeq-compatible adapters along with sample-specific barcodes. TapeStation and Qubit were used to check library quality and concentration, and 4 to 6 ng of each library was pooled. Pooled libraries were sequenced on an Illumina HiSeq2500 single-index Rapid Run with 2 x 100 bp reads and custom sequencing primers. Turning to the authors' computational methods: MiGEC version 1.2.6 was used for UMI-based consensus assembly to correct PCR and sequencing errors. MiXCR version 2.1.1 was used to carry out V(D)J alignment, clonotype assembly and CDR3 extraction. To normalise gene usage, clonotype sharing and MAIT/NKT TCR abundance, the top 1000, 10 000 and 20 000 clonotypes in each sample were analysed. Diversity was computed as the inverse Simpson index with the vegan R package after downsampling to 27 000 UMIs. Statistical testing used paired Mann-Whitney U tests on the discordant twin pairs and applied Benjamini-Hochberg correction for multiple testing. TCRdb reprocessed the public reads and reports one entry per CDR3 protein sequence, without DNA. The V and J calls and clone size are TCRdb's, not the authors'. This sample's clone table shows 300,000 to 400,000 distinct CDR3 sequences. Roughly 2% of the sample is held by the ten biggest clonotypes.

The CDR3 measures 15 amino acids from cysteine to phenylalanine. DNA is not on record. The germline V gene sets CDR1 to SQVTM and CDR2 to ANQGSEA. The data derive from a study of monozygotic twins with inflammatory bowel disease (dated by TCRdb to the late 2010s). About the study as a whole: The complete study included about 28 monozygotic twin pairs: 19 IBD-discordant Danish pairs and nine German pairs, of which four were IBD-concordant and five were IBD-discordant. Disease-associated traits were sought mainly through comparisons between IBD patients and their genetically identical healthy co-twins within discordant pairs. Each individual had, on average, about 151 000 unique TCRalpha sequences and 181 000 unique TCRbeta sequences available for analysis.

From each donor, a roughly 2.7 ml peripheral blood sample was collected into PAXgene tubes and kept at -80 degrees C. Without T cell sorting, total RNA was isolated from whole blood using the PAXgene blood miRNA kit on an automated QIAcube. Deep TCRalpha and TCRbeta repertoire profiling with unique molecular barcoding was performed on peripheral blood of monozygotic twin pairs concordant or discordant for inflammatory bowel disease. Smoking habits were recorded for all twin pairs, with individuals classified as current, former or never smokers. The investigation overall reported the following: Fewer clonotypes were shared with other individuals by IBD patients than by healthy twins, most markedly in patients showing signs of disease activity. The results gave no support for a single strong signal or clonotype linked to IBD. No difference in repertoire similarity was observed between concordant and discordant twins, possibly owing to limited statistical power. The analysis was unable to tell different T cell subtypes apart. Differing immunosuppressive treatments among patients may have added background noise and inter-individual variability to the repertoires. IBD patients had lower TCRbeta repertoire diversity, measured by the inverse Simpson index, than their healthy co-twins.

Sequencing used blood. This TCR was sampled from a human donor with ulcerative colitis or Crohn's disease, or a healthy co-twin of an affected twin (not recorded which). The chain employs TRBV29-1 and TRBJ2-4. The CDR3 corresponds to CSVAVPAKAKNIQYF. When the CDR3 is completed using the reference TRBV29-1 and TRBJ2-4 genes on either side, the full variable domain is SAVISQKPSRDICQRGTSLTIQCQVDSQVTMMFWYRQQPGQSLTLIATANQGSEATYESGFVIDKFPISRPNLTFSTLTVSNMSPEDSSIYLCSVAVPAKAKNIQYFGAGTRLSVL.